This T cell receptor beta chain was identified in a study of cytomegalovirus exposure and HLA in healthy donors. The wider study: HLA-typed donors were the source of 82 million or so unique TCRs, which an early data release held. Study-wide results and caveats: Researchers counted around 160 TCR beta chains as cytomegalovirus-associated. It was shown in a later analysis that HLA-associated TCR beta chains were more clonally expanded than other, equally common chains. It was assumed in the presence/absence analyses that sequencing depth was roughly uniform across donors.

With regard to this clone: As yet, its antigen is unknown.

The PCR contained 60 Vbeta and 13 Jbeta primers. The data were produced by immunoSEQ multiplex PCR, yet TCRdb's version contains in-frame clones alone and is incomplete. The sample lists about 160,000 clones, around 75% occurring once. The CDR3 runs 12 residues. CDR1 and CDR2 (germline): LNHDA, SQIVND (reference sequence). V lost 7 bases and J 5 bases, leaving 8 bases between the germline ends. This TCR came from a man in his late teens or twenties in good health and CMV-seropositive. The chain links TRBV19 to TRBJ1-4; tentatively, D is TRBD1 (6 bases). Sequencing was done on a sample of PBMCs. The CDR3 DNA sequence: TGTGCCAGTAACAGGGCAAATGAAAAACTGTTTTTT. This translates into CASNRANEKLFF. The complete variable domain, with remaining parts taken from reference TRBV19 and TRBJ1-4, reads DGGITQSPKYLFRKEGQNVTLSCEQNLNHDAMYWYRQDPGQGLRLIYYSQIVNDFQKGDIAEGYSVSREKKESFPLTVTSAQKNPTAFYLCASNRANEKLFFGSGTQLSVL.